This T cell receptor beta chain was sequenced for a study of cytomegalovirus exposure and HLA in healthy donors. Notes on the study in general: It was assumed in the presence/absence analyses that sequencing depth was roughly uniform across donors. Earlier analysis yielded a pattern in which most TCR beta V segments were productive about 90% or about 30% of the time. TRBV6-2, TRBV6-3 and some other V segments were excluded as indistinguishable. The majority of CMV-associated TCR beta chains were reported as apparently HLA-restricted in a later analysis.

This CDR3 region has 15 residues. This clone has just one count. Its antigen is unidentified. This PCR relied on a set of 60 Vbeta primers and 13 Jbeta primers. Profiled with immunoSEQ multiplex PCR; TCRdb holds only in-frame clones, not every one. The table records around 300,000 clones, roughly two thirds of them present only once. Sequenced sample: PBMCs. The chain recombines TRBV21-1 with TRBJ1-5. TRBV21-1 has pseudogene status. The sequence was obtained from a female donor in good health and CMV-seronegative. DNA for the CDR3: TGTGCCAGCAGCAAAGGCCGGGTTGTATATCAGCCCCAGCATTTT. Its translation: CASSKGRVVYQPQHF.